These T cell receptor beta chains were read from a single sample in a study of cytomegalovirus exposure and HLA in healthy donors. The protocol was immunoSEQ multiplex PCR, while the TCRdb copy is restricted to in-frame clones and leaves out a portion. In the table there are about 400,000 clones, roughly 89% of which are singletons. Sequencing was done on a sample of PBMCs. The receptor source for this set is a woman aged 18 to 35 in good health and CMV-seronegative. Each CDR3 is given with its conserved first and last residue. D genes are given only for firm matches. Clone size is not always given. Where it is, it says once, few, many or a class for expanded clones.

j_gene: TRBJ1-1
d_gene: TRBD1
abundance: .
v_gene: TRBV5-1
CDR3nt: TGCGCCAGCAGCTTGGGTGGTACTGCGGACAGGGAAGGGAGGTATTGGGTAGAGAACACTGAAGCTTTCTTT
CDR3aa: CASSLGGTADREGRYWVENTEAFF

j_gene: TRBJ2-5
d_gene: TRBD2
abundance: .
v_gene: TRBV27
CDR3nt: TGTGCCAGCAGTCTAACCTTTAGCGGGAGGGCCGAGACGGAGACCCAGTACTTC
CDR3aa: CASSLTFSGRAETETQYF

j_gene: TRBJ2-1
d_gene: TRBD2
abundance: .
v_gene: TRBV28
CDR3nt: TGTGCCAGCAGTTTCGCCTTAGCGGGAGTAGGCAATGAGCAGTTCTTC
CDR3aa: CASSFALAGVGNEQFF

j_gene: TRBJ1-6
d_gene: .
abundance: .
v_gene: TRBV2
CDR3nt: TGTGCCAGCAGTCCCGGGACACGCTCCTATAATTCACCCCTCCACTTT
CDR3aa: CASSPGTRSYNSPLHF

j_gene: TRBJ2-7
d_gene: TRBD1
abundance: .
v_gene: TRBV30
CDR3nt: TGTGCCTGGAAACCGGGACAGGGGGTGAGGGAGCAGTACTTC
CDR3aa: CAWKPGQGVREQYF

j_gene: TRBJ1-2
d_gene: .
abundance: .
v_gene: TRBV4-1
CDR3nt: TGCGCCAGCAGCCAAGAGCCCGCGGGCCTTATTAACTATGGCTACACCTTC
CDR3aa: CASSQEPAGLINYGYTF

j_gene: TRBJ2-1
d_gene: .
abundance: .
v_gene: TRBV4-1
CDR3nt: TGCGCCAGCAGCCATTCGCCCGGACAATTAGGGGGCAATGAGCAGTTCTTC
CDR3aa: CASSHSPGQLGGNEQFF

j_gene: TRBJ2-7
d_gene: .
abundance: few
v_gene: TRBV18
CDR3nt: TGTGCCAGCTCACCCCCGGGGTGGGACTCCTACGAGCAGTACTTC
CDR3aa: CASSPPGWDSYEQYF

j_gene: TRBJ1-2
d_gene: .
abundance: once
v_gene: TRBV19
CDR3nt: TGTGCCAGTAGTGGGGTGACAGCACCTTTTGGCTATGGCTACACCTTC
CDR3aa: CASSGVTAPFGYGYTF

j_gene: TRBJ1-1
d_gene: TRBD1
abundance: .
v_gene: TRBV7-8
CDR3nt: TGTGCCACCGAGGGAGAGGGGGCCGCTGAAGCTTTCTTT
CDR3aa: CATEGEGAAEAFF